A selection of T cell receptor beta chains follows, all from one sample in a study of cytomegalovirus exposure and HLA in healthy donors. Assay used: immunoSEQ multiplex PCR; TCRdb lists only in-frame clones, some missing. The table records some 140,000 clones, nearly 90% of them present only once. The sample was PBMCs. These receptors were obtained from a young woman in good health and CMV-seropositive. The CDR3 runs from the conserved cysteine through the conserved F or W. A D gene is named only where the DNA matches it firmly.

D gene | J gene | V gene | CDR3 protein | CDR3 DNA
TRBD1 | TRBJ2-7 | TRBV7-2 | CASSLPGGKGYEQYF | TGTGCCAGCAGCTTACCAGGGGGAAAAGGCTACGAGCAGTACTTC
TRBD1 | TRBJ2-2 | TRBV28 | CASSGRDRSNGELFF | TGTGCCAGCAGTGGTCGGGACAGATCAAACGGGGAGCTGTTTTTT
. | TRBJ1-1 | TRBV5-1 | CASSFLSGLGTEAFF | TGCGCCAGCAGCTTTCTATCTGGGCTCGGCACTGAAGCTTTCTTT
TRBD1 | TRBJ2-1 | TRBV7-9 | CASSSTLTGTGFYNEQFF | TGTGCCAGCAGCTCGACCCTAACCGGGACAGGGTTCTACAATGAGCAGTTCTTC
. | TRBJ2-7 | TRBV18 | CASSPLIGDYEQYF | TGTGCCAGCTCACCATTGATCGGAGACTACGAGCAGTACTTC
TRBD2 | TRBJ2-5 | TRBV27 | CASSLGTSGGQETQYF | TGTGCCAGCAGTCTAGGGACTAGCGGGGGCCAAGAGACCCAGTACTTC
TRBD1 | TRBJ2-7 | TRBV5-4 | CASSLGTGGSYEQYF | TGTGCCAGCAGCTTGGGGACAGGGGGCTCCTACGAGCAGTACTTC
. | TRBJ2-3 | TRBV9 | CASSGGHTDTQYF | TGTGCCAGCAGCGGGGGGCACACAGATACGCAGTATTTT
. | TRBJ2-1 | TRBV11-2 | CASSLGYQVSDEQFF | TGTGCCAGCAGCTTAGGGTATCAGGTTAGCGATGAGCAGTTCTTC
TRBD2 | TRBJ2-5 | TRBV27 | CASSPGTSGGGKYQETQYF | TGTGCCAGCAGTCCAGGGACTAGCGGGGGGGGAAAGTACCAAGAGACCCAGTACTTC
. | TRBJ2-3 | TRBV11-2 | CASSYTPGDTQYF | TGTGCCAGCAGCTATACTCCGGGAGATACGCAGTATTTT